A single sample is the source of the 15 T cell receptor beta chains below, sequenced in a study of blood T cell repertoires in COVID-19. The repertoire was sequenced with immunoSEQ multiplex PCR; TCRdb's copy has only in-frame clones and lacks some. The table lists about 190,000 clones, around nine tenths of them singletons. Sequencing was performed on peripheral blood. The receptors here all came from a young man with acute or convalescent COVID-19.

The rearrangement uses TRBV28 and TRBJ1-5; D possibly corresponds to TRBD1 (5 bases). Trimming stripped 6 bases from V and 2 bases from J, with 8 bases between. The CDR3 loop spans 13 amino acids. Germline loops: CDR1 MDHEN, CDR2 SYDVKM. CDR3 in DNA: TGTGCCAGCAGGTCGGGGGGCAATCAGCCCCAGCATTTT. It translates to CASRSGGNQPQHF.

This chain joins TRBV19 and TRBJ2-2, with 8 bases lining up with TRBD1. This CDR3 has 14 residues. Germline-derived CDR1 and CDR2 are LNHDA and SQIVND (reference sequence). Trimming removed 5 bases from V and 6 bases from J; junction bases left unmatched: 5. CDR3 in amino acids: CASSSGGGAGELFF. The CDR3 DNA sequence: TGTGCCAGTAGTTCAGGGGGCGGGGCCGGGGAGCTGTTTTTT.

This chain joins TRBV2 and TRBJ2-6; 10 bases line up with TRBD1. Trimming took 7 bases from V and 0 from J; bases not matched to a gene: 3. This CDR3 has 16 amino acids. Germline V gives CDR1 SNHLY, CDR2 FYNNEI. Written as DNA, the CDR3 is TGTGCCAGCATGGGACAGGGGAGCTCTGGGGCCAACGTCCTGACTTTC. Protein: CASMGQGSSGANVLTF.

CDR3 DNA sequence: TGTGCCAGCAGCCCCTGGGACAGGAGCTACGAGCAGTACTTC. This codes for CASSPWDRSYEQYF. The J gene is TRBJ2-7, the V gene TRBV11-2; 8 nucleotides align to TRBD1. The CDR3 totals 14 residues. The germline V gene has CDR1 SGHAT and CDR2 FQNNGV. V lost 5 bases and J lost 3; bases outside the gene matches: 6.

This clone was picked up one time. DNA of the CDR3: TGTGCCAGCAGCTTAGTAGGCGGTGCTGCCTACAATGAGCAGTTCTTC. This sequence encodes CASSLVGGAAYNEQFF. The chain combines TRBV7-3 with TRBJ2-1; unclear D gene. The V gene lost 2 bases and the J gene lost 2 bases, with 13 bases spanning the gap. Germline V gene data show CDR1 as SGHTA and CDR2 as FQGTGA. The CDR3 spans 16 residues.

The table lists this clone with a count of one. V and J are TRBV10-3 and TRBJ1-4; D possibly corresponds to TRBD1 (6 bases). Trimming cost V 6 bases and J 11 bases, with 16 bases left between them. The germline V gene encodes CDR1 ENHRY and CDR2 SYGVKD. The CDR3 length is 13 residues. CDR3 sequence reads: CAISPAPGEKLFF. CDR3 sequence (DNA): TGTGCCATCAGCCCGGCCCCAGGGGAGAAACTGTTTTTT.

This clone was seen a single time. The V call is TRBV15, the J call TRBJ2-7; 8 nucleotides agree with TRBD1. CDR3 length: 16 amino acids. J was trimmed by 2 bases and V by 2 bases; bases with no gene match: 8. The germline gives CDR1 LNHNV, CDR2 YYDKDF (reference sequence). The CDR3 DNA reads TGTGCCACCAGCAGACGATCAGGGGGCCTAACCTACGAGCAGTACTTC. Its translation: CATSRRSGGLTYEQYF.

CDR3 DNA: TGCGCCAGTGGTCGCGGGACAGGACCCCTAACTAATGAAAAACTGTTTTTT. It codes for CASGRGTGPLTNEKLFF. The gene calls are TRBV5-1 and TRBJ1-4, with 8 bases fitting TRBD1. Germline assignment: CDR1 SGHRS and CDR2 YFSETQ. The CDR3 sequence is 17 residues long. V was pared by 8 bases and J by 1 base, with 13 bases of the junction left unmatched. The whole variable domain, filled in from reference TRBV5-1 and TRBJ1-4, reads KAGVTQTPRYLIKTRGQQVTLSCSPISGHRSVSWYQQTPGQGLQFLFEYFSETQRNKGNFPGRFSGRQFSNSRSEMNVSTLELGDSALYLCASGRGTGPLTNEKLFFGSGTQLSVL.

This sequence joins TRBV5-4 and TRBJ1-1, with D unresolved. Per germline, CDR1 SGHNT and CDR2 YYREEE (reference sequence). V was clipped by 2 bases and J by 4 bases, with 12 bases between them. The CDR3 is 14 residues long. The CDR3, as DNA: TGTGCCAGCAGCTTAGGAGGGTATGGCACTGAAGCTTTCTTT. Its protein product is CASSLGGYGTEAFF.

The genes are TRBV24-1 and TRBJ1-2, with a tentative D call TRBD1 (6 bases). Germline assignment: CDR1 KGHDR and CDR2 SFDVKD. The CDR3 sequence is 13 residues long. V lost 6 bases and J lost 8, with 15 bases in between. The CDR3 DNA sequence: TGTGCCACCAGTCAAGCACAGGGCTGGGGCTACACCTTC. Its protein is CATSQAQGWGYTF.

This clone was picked up a small number of times. This chain uses TRBV2 with TRBJ1-2, with a weak D call TRBD1 (5 bases). V lost 6 bases and J 2 bases, leaving 10 bases between the germline ends. The length of the CDR3 is 13 residues. Germline values: CDR1 SNHLY, CDR2 FYNNEI. CDR3 coding DNA: TGTGCCAGCAGATGGGGCAAGAACTATGGCTACACCTTC. Protein product: CASRWGKNYGYTF.

The chain uses TRBV19 and TRBJ2-1; 8 bases agree with TRBD1. The CDR3 consists of 14 residues. CDR1 LNHDA and CDR2 SQIVND come from the germline V gene (reference sequence). Germline trimming cut 4 bases from V and 8 bases from J; bases unmatched to any gene: 7. CDR3 sequence: CASSSTTGGHEQFF. The CDR3 nucleotides are TGTGCCAGTAGTAGCACAACAGGGGGGCATGAGCAGTTCTTC.

This clone occurred a few times. In nucleotides, the CDR3 is TGTGCCACCTTCCCGCGGGGGACTAATGAAAAACTGTTTTTT. Its translation is CATFPRGTNEKLFF. V gene TRBV24-1 combines with J gene TRBJ1-4; D perhaps matches TRBD1 (5 bases). Trimming took 9 bases from V and 2 from J, leaving 12 bases between them. CDR1 and CDR2 from the germline V gene are KGHDR and SFDVKD. The CDR3 covers 14 residues.

The chain combines TRBV28 with TRBJ1-5; no definite D call. This CDR3 contains 13 residues. V was pared by 3 bases and J by 5 bases, with 8 bases between. CDR1 is MDHEN and CDR2 is SYDVKM in the germline V gene. In DNA, the CDR3 is TGTGCCAGCAGTTTGCAGGTACATCAGCCCCAGCATTTT. Amino acid sequence: CASSLQVHQPQHF.

The V gene is TRBV19, the J gene TRBJ1-1; possibly TRBD1 for D (6 bases). This CDR3 has 14 amino acids. Germline-derived CDR1 and CDR2 are LNHDA and SQIVND (reference sequence). The V gene lost 7 bases and the J gene lost 1 base, with 13 bases spanning the gap. CDR3 in DNA: TGTGCCAGTAATCAAGGGACATCGAACACTGAAGCTTTCTTT. It is translated as CASNQGTSNTEAFF.